This entry concerns a single T cell receptor (beta chain). Its matching antigen is unknown. The CDR3 spans 14 residues. The V gene's germline CDR1 is SNHLY and CDR2 FYNNEI. Trimming took off 4 bases at V and 3 bases at J, with 9 bases between the two ends. PCR amplification relied on 60 Vbeta primers (plus 13 Jbeta primers). TCRdb's table, derived via immunoSEQ multiplex PCR, lists solely in-frame clones and lacks some. The table lists 80,000 to 130,000 clones, more than 75% of them singletons. This specimen comes from a study of cytomegalovirus exposure and HLA in healthy donors. On the study more broadly: Of 350 to 400 genotyped donors, 75% to 90% grouped in the Caucasian-associated ancestry cluster. Study-wide results and limits: The classifier reportedly diagnosed cytomegalovirus status with high sensitivity and specificity. Most observed TCR sequences were rare, whereas some public TCRs were detected in many donors. As a later analysis showed, several of the most significant clusters appeared to be linked to common viral pathogens.

The sample taken for sequencing was PBMCs. This clonotype was obtained from a woman aged 45 to 65 in good health and CMV-seropositive. The chain combines TRBV2 with TRBJ1-4; no clear D gene. CDR3 sequence reads: CASSVNSPNEKLFF. The CDR3 nucleotides read TGTGCCAGCAGTGTTAACAGCCCTAATGAAAAACTGTTTTTT.